The rows below give T cell receptor beta chains drawn from one sample of a study of post-analysis software for immune sequencing data. TCRdb reanalysed the PCR reads using MiXCR and keeps one entry per CDR3 protein. The sample has roughly 800,000 distinct CDR3 sequences, about 50% seen once; the top ten hold approximately 4.5%. The sequenced sample was blood. All receptors come from a girl aged 5-17 years with multiple sclerosis. The CDR3 runs from the conserved cysteine through the conserved F or W. Fields, in order: D gene, V gene, J gene, clone size, CDR3 DNA, CDR3 protein. A D gene is named only where the DNA matches it firmly. Not every row has a clone size; where given, it reads once, few, many or a size class.

d_call: .; v_call: TRBV5-1; j_call: TRBJ1-2; clone_size: .; cdr3_nt: TGCGCCAGCAGCCCGGCAGAAAGAGGCTATGGCTACACCTTC; cdr3_aa: CASSPAERGYGYTF
d_call: TRBD2; v_call: TRBV20-1; j_call: TRBJ2-7; clone_size: few; cdr3_nt: TGCAGTGCTAGTGACCAGCGGGGGGCCTCCTACGAGCAGTACTTC; cdr3_aa: CSASDQRGASYEQYF
d_call: .; v_call: TRBV20-1; j_call: TRBJ2-1; clone_size: .; cdr3_nt: TGCAGTGCTAGAGTACAAGGAGGGCGTGCGTATCGGCAGTTCTTC; cdr3_aa: CSARVQGGRAYRQFF
d_call: .; v_call: TRBV7-6; j_call: TRBJ2-7; clone_size: few; cdr3_nt: TGTGCCAGCAGCTTATATGGCCGGGACGAGCAGTACTTC; cdr3_aa: CASSLYGRDEQYF
d_call: TRBD1; v_call: TRBV20-1; j_call: TRBJ2-3; clone_size: .; cdr3_nt: TGCAGTGCGCGGGGCCCCGGGACAGGGAAAACAGATACGCAGTATTTT; cdr3_aa: CSARGPGTGKTDTQYF
d_call: TRBD1; v_call: TRBV11-3; j_call: TRBJ2-3; clone_size: .; cdr3_nt: TGTGCCAGCAGCCCCCGACAGGGATCAGATACGCAGTATTTT; cdr3_aa: CASSPRQGSDTQYF
d_call: TRBD1; v_call: TRBV6-5; j_call: TRBJ1-4; clone_size: few; cdr3_nt: TGTGCCAGCAGTTACTCCTTGACAGGGGTTATTGAAAAACTGTTTTTT; cdr3_aa: CASSYSLTGVIEKLFF
d_call: TRBD1; v_call: TRBV12-3/TRBV12-4; j_call: TRBJ1-5; clone_size: .; cdr3_nt: TGTGCCAGCAGTCCCAGGGGGCGCGGATTTCAGCCCCAGCATTTT; cdr3_aa: CASSPRGRGFQPQHF
d_call: .; v_call: TRBV2; j_call: TRBJ2-6; clone_size: .; cdr3_nt: TGTGCCAGCAGTGTCGGCCGGGCGTCTGGGGCCAACGTCCTGACTTTC; cdr3_aa: CASSVGRASGANVLTF
d_call: TRBD2; v_call: TRBV12-3/TRBV12-4; j_call: TRBJ2-4; clone_size: .; cdr3_nt: TGTGCCAGCAGTTTAGTAAGGGAATGGGAGGGTGCCAAAAACATTCAGTACTTC; cdr3_aa: CASSLVREWEGAKNIQYF
d_call: .; v_call: TRBV12-3/TRBV12-4; j_call: TRBJ2-7; clone_size: .; cdr3_nt: TGTGCCAGCAGTTCACGGGCGGGGTCTTCACCCTACGAGCAGTACTTC; cdr3_aa: CASSSRAGSSPYEQYF
d_call: TRBD2; v_call: TRBV29-1; j_call: TRBJ2-7; clone_size: .; cdr3_nt: TGCAGCGTTTTTCTAGCGGGAGTATCCTACGAGCAGTACTTC; cdr3_aa: CSVFLAGVSYEQYF
d_call: .; v_call: TRBV20-1; j_call: TRBJ1-1; clone_size: .; cdr3_nt: TGCAGTGCTAATCCGTATACGACTGAAGCTTTCTTT; cdr3_aa: CSANPYTTEAFF
d_call: .; v_call: TRBV6-1; j_call: TRBJ2-5; clone_size: once; cdr3_nt: TGTGCCAGCACCCAAAGGGGGAGGGTCTCGGGGGCCCAGTACTTC; cdr3_aa: CASTQRGRVSGAQYF
d_call: .; v_call: TRBV5-1; j_call: TRBJ2-5; clone_size: few; cdr3_nt: TGCGCCAGCAGGGACCAAATAGAGACCCAGTACTTC; cdr3_aa: CASRDQIETQYF
d_call: .; v_call: TRBV6-6; j_call: TRBJ1-1; clone_size: few; cdr3_nt: TGTGCCAGCGTGGGGGCAGGCGGGAACACTGAAGCTTTCTTT; cdr3_aa: CASVGAGGNTEAFF
d_call: TRBD2; v_call: TRBV7-9; j_call: TRBJ2-5; clone_size: few; cdr3_nt: TGTGCCAGCAGCCCCTCCAGCGGGAGACTGGAGACCCAGTACTTC; cdr3_aa: CASSPSSGRLETQYF
d_call: .; v_call: TRBV9; j_call: TRBJ1-1; clone_size: .; cdr3_nt: TGTGCCAGCAGCCCTGGGGGACAGAACACTGAAGCTTTCTTT; cdr3_aa: CASSPGGQNTEAFF
d_call: TRBD1; v_call: TRBV12-3/TRBV12-4; j_call: TRBJ2-5; clone_size: .; cdr3_nt: TGTGCCAGCAGGCGGAAACAGGGGGCGGAGTACTTC; cdr3_aa: CASRRKQGAEYF
d_call: .; v_call: TRBV5-1; j_call: TRBJ1-1; clone_size: .; cdr3_nt: TGCGCCAGCAGCTTGGCCTACGGAGATGAAGCTTTCTTT; cdr3_aa: CASSLAYGDEAFF
d_call: .; v_call: TRBV6-1; j_call: TRBJ2-7; clone_size: .; cdr3_nt: TGTGCCAGCAGTGAAGCAACAGGGCTCTACGAGCAGTACTTC; cdr3_aa: CASSEATGLYEQYF
d_call: .; v_call: TRBV4-1; j_call: TRBJ2-7; clone_size: .; cdr3_nt: TGCGCCAGCAGCCAAGATCGGGGGACCGGGATGAGTTACGAGCAGTACTTC; cdr3_aa: CASSQDRGTGMSYEQYF
d_call: TRBD1; v_call: TRBV5-1; j_call: TRBJ1-1; clone_size: .; cdr3_nt: TGCGCCAGCAGCACCGGGACAGGGAGGGAAGCTTTCTTT; cdr3_aa: CASSTGTGREAFF
d_call: TRBD2; v_call: TRBV12-3/TRBV12-4; j_call: TRBJ2-3; clone_size: .; cdr3_nt: TGTGCCAGCAGTTTATATCTAGCGGCCACCTCAGATACGCAGTATTTT; cdr3_aa: CASSLYLAATSDTQYF
d_call: TRBD2; v_call: TRBV30; j_call: TRBJ2-1; clone_size: .; cdr3_nt: TGTGCCTGGAGTGGGATCTATGCTAGCGGCAGCATCTACAATGAGCAGTTCTTC; cdr3_aa: CAWSGIYASGSIYNEQFF
d_call: .; v_call: TRBV7-9; j_call: TRBJ1-1; clone_size: once; cdr3_nt: TGTGCCAGCAGCGAAAGGGGGGCTGGCACTGAAGCTTTCTTT; cdr3_aa: CASSERGAGTEAFF
d_call: .; v_call: TRBV3-1; j_call: TRBJ1-4; clone_size: .; cdr3_nt: TGTGCCAGCAGCCAAGATCCGGGGATATTGGGAACTAATGAAAAACTGTTTTTT; cdr3_aa: CASSQDPGILGTNEKLFF
d_call: TRBD2; v_call: TRBV7-6; j_call: TRBJ2-7; clone_size: many; cdr3_nt: TGTGCCAGCAGCCCGACTAGCGGGAGCTCCTACGAGCAGTACTTC; cdr3_aa: CASSPTSGSSYEQYF
d_call: .; v_call: TRBV20-1; j_call: TRBJ2-5; clone_size: .; cdr3_nt: TGCAGTGCTAGTTCAGGATCGAGCAGCCCTCCGCAGTACTTC; cdr3_aa: CSASSGSSSPPQYF
d_call: .; v_call: TRBV29-1; j_call: TRBJ2-4; clone_size: few; cdr3_nt: TGCAGCGTTGAAGATGATCCCTGGCAACAGCCGGGGATTCAGTACTTC; cdr3_aa: CSVEDDPWQQPGIQYF
d_call: .; v_call: TRBV27; j_call: TRBJ2-1; clone_size: few; cdr3_nt: TGTGCCAGCAGCTCCGGGACAACAAACTACAATGAGCAGTTCTTC; cdr3_aa: CASSSGTTNYNEQFF
d_call: TRBD2; v_call: TRBV20-1; j_call: TRBJ2-1; clone_size: .; cdr3_nt: TGCAGTGCTAGAGAAAGGGCTAGCGGGAGTGATGAGCAGTTCTTC; cdr3_aa: CSARERASGSDEQFF
d_call: .; v_call: TRBV5-1; j_call: TRBJ2-5; clone_size: .; cdr3_nt: TGCGCCAGCAGCTTGCGGTTACGTCCCGAAGAGACCCAGTACTTC; cdr3_aa: CASSLRLRPEETQYF
d_call: .; v_call: TRBV20-1; j_call: TRBJ2-3; clone_size: once; cdr3_nt: TGCAGTGCTAGAGACCCCCAGGGCGCAGATACGCAGTATTTT; cdr3_aa: CSARDPQGADTQYF
d_call: TRBD1; v_call: TRBV7-9; j_call: TRBJ1-2; clone_size: few; cdr3_nt: TGTGCCAGCACCGCGACAGGGAATGGCTACACCTTC; cdr3_aa: CASTATGNGYTF
d_call: .; v_call: TRBV7-9; j_call: TRBJ2-3; clone_size: few; cdr3_nt: TGTGCCAGCAGCCCCGGACCCCAGACGGGGACGCAGTATTTT; cdr3_aa: CASSPGPQTGTQYF
d_call: TRBD1; v_call: TRBV9; j_call: TRBJ1-2; clone_size: once; cdr3_nt: TGTGCCAGCAGCGTTATGACAGGGTGGAACTATGGCTACACCTTC; cdr3_aa: CASSVMTGWNYGYTF
d_call: .; v_call: TRBV3-1; j_call: TRBJ1-1; clone_size: .; cdr3_nt: TGTGCCAGCAGCCAAGAACCCCGGGTTAGGGGCACTGAAGCTTTCTTT; cdr3_aa: CASSQEPRVRGTEAFF
d_call: TRBD1; v_call: TRBV20-1; j_call: TRBJ2-5; clone_size: .; cdr3_nt: TGCAGTGCTTTGGACAGGGTAGTCCAAGAGACCCAGTACTTC; cdr3_aa: CSALDRVVQETQYF
d_call: .; v_call: TRBV6-5; j_call: TRBJ2-7; clone_size: .; cdr3_nt: TGTGCCAGCGGCCTGACAGGCTACGAGCAGTACTTC; cdr3_aa: CASGLTGYEQYF
d_call: .; v_call: TRBV4-1; j_call: TRBJ1-1; clone_size: few; cdr3_nt: TGCGCCAGCAGCCACGGGGGCAGGTCGGCGGAAGCTTTCTTT; cdr3_aa: CASSHGGRSAEAFF
d_call: TRBD1; v_call: TRBV18; j_call: TRBJ2-7; clone_size: .; cdr3_nt: TGTGCCAGCTCACCTCGGGGGACAGGATTCTACGAGCAGTACTTC; cdr3_aa: CASSPRGTGFYEQYF
d_call: .; v_call: TRBV20-1; j_call: TRBJ2-1; clone_size: .; cdr3_nt: TGCAGTGCCGGCAGGGGTGAGCTTATCACAGATACGCAGTTCTTC; cdr3_aa: CSAGRGELITDTQFF
d_call: TRBD2; v_call: TRBV7-2; j_call: TRBJ2-1; clone_size: many; cdr3_nt: TGTGCCAGCAGCTTAAGGCTAGCGGGGTACAATGAGCAGTTCTTC; cdr3_aa: CASSLRLAGYNEQFF
d_call: TRBD2; v_call: TRBV9; j_call: TRBJ2-7; clone_size: .; cdr3_nt: TGTGCCAGCAGCGTAGGGACTAGCGGGTTCGGGGAGCAGTACTTC; cdr3_aa: CASSVGTSGFGEQYF
d_call: TRBD1; v_call: TRBV20-1; j_call: TRBJ2-7; clone_size: .; cdr3_nt: TGCAGTGCTTTGCGGACAGGGACATCCTACGAGCAGTACTTC; cdr3_aa: CSALRTGTSYEQYF
d_call: TRBD2; v_call: TRBV10-3; j_call: TRBJ2-7; clone_size: .; cdr3_nt: TGTGCCATCAGTGAGAGTCCTAGCGGGAGCGGCGAGCAGTACTTC; cdr3_aa: CAISESPSGSGEQYF
d_call: .; v_call: TRBV29-1; j_call: TRBJ2-3; clone_size: few; cdr3_nt: TGCAGCCCTAGGTTTGAGGGCGGAGATACGCAGTATTTT; cdr3_aa: CSPRFEGGDTQYF
d_call: .; v_call: TRBV29-1; j_call: TRBJ2-5; clone_size: few; cdr3_nt: TGCAGCGCAACCCCCCACGGAGGGGAAGAGACCCAGTACTTC; cdr3_aa: CSATPHGGEETQYF
d_call: .; v_call: TRBV6-6; j_call: TRBJ2-3; clone_size: .; cdr3_nt: TGTGCCAGCAGCACAGGGTTCAAAGATACGCAGTATTTT; cdr3_aa: CASSTGFKDTQYF
d_call: TRBD2; v_call: TRBV4-1; j_call: TRBJ2-7; clone_size: few; cdr3_nt: TGCGCCAGCAGCCAATCGGTCGGGAGGACCCCCTACGAGCAGTACTTC; cdr3_aa: CASSQSVGRTPYEQYF
d_call: .; v_call: TRBV5-5; j_call: TRBJ1-1; clone_size: .; cdr3_nt: TGTGCCAGCAGCCGGGGCCCACAGAACACTGAAGCTTTCTTT; cdr3_aa: CASSRGPQNTEAFF
d_call: .; v_call: TRBV2; j_call: TRBJ2-3; clone_size: .; cdr3_nt: TGTGCCAGCATGGCGCAATTCACAGATACGCAGTATTTT; cdr3_aa: CASMAQFTDTQYF